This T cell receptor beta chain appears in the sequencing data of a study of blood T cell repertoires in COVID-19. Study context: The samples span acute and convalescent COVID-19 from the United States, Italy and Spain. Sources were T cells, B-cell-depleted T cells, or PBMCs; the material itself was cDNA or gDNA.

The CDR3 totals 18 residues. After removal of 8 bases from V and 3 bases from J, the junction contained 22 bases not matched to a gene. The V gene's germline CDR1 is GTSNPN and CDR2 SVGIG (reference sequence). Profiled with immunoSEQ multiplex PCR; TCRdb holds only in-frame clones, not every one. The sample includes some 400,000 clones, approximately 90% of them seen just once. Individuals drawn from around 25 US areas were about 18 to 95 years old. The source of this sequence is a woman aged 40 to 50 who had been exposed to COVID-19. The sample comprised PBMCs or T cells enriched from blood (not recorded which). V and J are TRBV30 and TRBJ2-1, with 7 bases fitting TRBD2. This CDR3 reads CAAALGSGKRRGYNEQFF. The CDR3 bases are TGTGCCGCGGCTCTGGGGAGCGGGAAAAGGAGAGGCTACAATGAGCAGTTCTTC.